The T cell receptor (beta chain) under discussion was sequenced for a study of blood T cells in healthy people across ages (dated by TCRdb to between 2014 and 2016). Regarding the study in general: In model experiments, roughly one uniquely barcoded TCR beta cDNA molecule per two T cells was captured by template switching. Age-related changes in TCR beta repertoire diversity were measured in the study by deep sequencing normalized with unique cDNA molecular identifiers. Four age groups were formed from the donors: young (average roughly 15 years), middle-aged (roughly 38), aged (around 68) and long-lived (approximately 78). To avoid experimental bias, donors of different ages were randomly spread across the sequencing lanes. Using the same blood draw, the study looked at two additional independent replicas of 1 million unique cDNA reads for two donors, one aged 18 to 30 and the other aged 80 or older.

Systemically healthy Caucasian individuals from Russia, about 38 in total and aged about 6 to 100 years, were included as donors. Approximately 9.7 milliliters of peripheral blood were drawn from each donor into EDTA-treated Vacutainer tubes. Ficoll-Paque density-gradient centrifugation was used to isolate PBMCs, with at least 6.5 million per sample. Total RNA was extracted from PBMCs with Trizol reagent, with at least 5 micrograms obtained per sample. For every donor, flow cytometry on a PBMC aliquot measured the percentage of naive CD45RAhigh/CD27high T cells. Spanning cysteine to phenylalanine, the CDR3 consists of 21 amino acids. This entry keeps only the CDR3 DNA: 63 bases, framed from base 1. V is cut by 4 bases and J by 0 bases, and the space between the germline ends is 27 bases. The germline V gene provides CDR1 MNHNS and CDR2 SASEGT. Library generation was performed with 5' RACE. The second PCR ran for about 6 to 11 cycles and used a J-beta primer mix along with a sample-barcoded 5' primer. Each TCR beta cDNA molecule received a unique molecular identifier from a template-switch 5' adaptor carrying 12 random nucleotides. Each sample yielded at least 3 million CDR3-containing paired-end reads. All of the RNA was converted into first-strand cDNA using the Mint cDNA synthesis kit, with a TRBC-specific oligonucleotide serving as the primer. Following uracil-DNA glycosylase treatment, a first 18-cycle PCR with universal primers M1SS and BC2_uni_R was performed on all cDNA. The study's own analysis went as follows. Each sample was normalized by randomly selecting 1 million high-quality reads, each carrying a distinct molecular identifier. Instead of being binned into consensus sequences, reads with shared molecular identifiers were discarded. CDR3 identification, clonotype clustering and error correction used MiTCR with a Q25 quality threshold and the strictest error-elimination algorithm. A nonparametric unseen species model using Euler transformation provided a lower-bound estimate of total TCR beta diversity. Starting from the raw public reads, TCRdb applied fastp trimming at Q25, assembled clones with MiXCR and retained in-frame beta chains. Rows merge per CDR3 protein into single entries with the most common DNA and genes. What appears here as the V and J calls and clone size reflects TCRdb's work, not the paper's. This sample lists around 1,900,000 distinct CDR3 sequences; 35% to 50% were detected once. The ten largest clones represent more than 20% of the sample.

Points the paper makes about the study in general: The percentage of naive T cells measured by flow cytometry correlated strongly with observed TCR beta diversity. Observed TCR beta diversity per million T cells fell roughly linearly with age, and a significant reduction was already apparent by age approximately 41. Total diversity estimates from one million sequenced T cells were considered lower bounds and underestimates. The long-lived group showed more naive CD4+ T cells, fewer expanded clones and increased TCR diversity than the aged group, suggesting age selection. The CMV infection status of donors was not known, potentially confounding age-related changes in expanded clonotypes. Conclusive comparison of naive and antigen-experienced compartments was prevented by the profiling of bulk unsorted PBMCs.

To note about this clonotype: The specificity of this receptor is unknown. No base qualities exist here, and no much larger clone lies one base off it.

The TCR comes from a human donor in good health. What was sequenced was blood. This chain is built from TRBV6-1 and TRBJ2-2; a tentative D call is TRBD1 (6 bases match). The CDR3 has the sequence CASSGGPHETPQGSNTGELFF. The nucleotide sequence is given as TGTGCCAGCAGTGGGGGGCCCCATGAAACTCCCCAGGGATCGAACACCGGGGAGCTGTTTTTT.